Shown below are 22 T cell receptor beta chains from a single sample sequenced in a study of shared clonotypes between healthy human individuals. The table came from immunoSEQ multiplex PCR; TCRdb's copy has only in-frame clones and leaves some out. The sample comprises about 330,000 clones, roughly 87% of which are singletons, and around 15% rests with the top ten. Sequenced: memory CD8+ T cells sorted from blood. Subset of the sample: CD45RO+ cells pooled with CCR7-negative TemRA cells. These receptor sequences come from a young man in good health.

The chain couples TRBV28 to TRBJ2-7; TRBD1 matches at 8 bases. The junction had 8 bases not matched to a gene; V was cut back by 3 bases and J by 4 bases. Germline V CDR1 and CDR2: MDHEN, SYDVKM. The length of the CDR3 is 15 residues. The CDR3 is CASSFSPGGGYEQYF. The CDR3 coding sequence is TGTGCCAGCAGTTTTTCCCCAGGGGGCGGGTACGAGCAGTACTTC.

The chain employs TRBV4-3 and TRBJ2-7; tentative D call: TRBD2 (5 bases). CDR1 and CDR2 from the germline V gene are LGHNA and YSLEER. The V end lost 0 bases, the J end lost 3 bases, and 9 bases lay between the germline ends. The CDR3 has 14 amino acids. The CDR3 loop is CASSQDLGDYEQYF. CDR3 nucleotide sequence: TGCGCCAGCAGCCAAGATCTCGGGGACTACGAGCAGTACTTC.

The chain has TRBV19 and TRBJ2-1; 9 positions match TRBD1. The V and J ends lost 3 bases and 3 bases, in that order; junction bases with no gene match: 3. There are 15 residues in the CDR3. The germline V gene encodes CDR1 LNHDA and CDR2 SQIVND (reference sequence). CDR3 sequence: CASSIKGQGYNEQFF. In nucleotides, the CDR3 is TGTGCCAGTAGTATTAAGGGACAGGGCTACAATGAGCAGTTCTTC.

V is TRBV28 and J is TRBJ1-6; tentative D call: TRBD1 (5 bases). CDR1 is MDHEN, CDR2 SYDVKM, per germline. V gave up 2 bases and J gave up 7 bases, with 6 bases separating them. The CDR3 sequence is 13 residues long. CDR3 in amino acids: CASSLRGNSPLHF. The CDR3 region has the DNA TGTGCCAGCAGTTTACGGGGGAATTCACCCCTCCACTTT.

The CDR3 loop reads CASSLVLPGQWNEQYF. The CDR3 bases are TGTGCCAGCAGTTTAGTCCTACCGGGACAGTGGAACGAGCAGTACTTC. V and J are TRBV27 and TRBJ2-7, with TRBD1 matching over 7 bases. The germline V gene encodes CDR1 MNHEY and CDR2 SMNVEV (reference sequence). There are 16 residues in the CDR3. With V trimmed by 2 bases and J by 5 bases, 12 bases remained unmatched.

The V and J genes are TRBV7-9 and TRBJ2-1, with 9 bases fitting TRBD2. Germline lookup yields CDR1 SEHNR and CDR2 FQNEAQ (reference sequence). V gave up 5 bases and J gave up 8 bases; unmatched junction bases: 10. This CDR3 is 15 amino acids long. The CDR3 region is CASSPPPGLAHEQFF. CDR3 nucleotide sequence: TGTGCCAGCAGCCCCCCCCCGGGACTAGCACATGAGCAGTTCTTC.

CDR3 amino acids: CARGQGSFAYGYTF. In DNA, the CDR3 is TGCGCCAGGGGACAGGGGAGTTTTGCCTATGGCTACACCTTC. This chain uses TRBV10-1 with TRBJ1-2, with 10 bases identical to TRBD1. In germline, CDR1 is WNHNN, CDR2 SYGVQD (reference sequence). CDR3 length equals 14 residues. V lost 9 bases and J lost 4; bases outside the gene matches: 8.

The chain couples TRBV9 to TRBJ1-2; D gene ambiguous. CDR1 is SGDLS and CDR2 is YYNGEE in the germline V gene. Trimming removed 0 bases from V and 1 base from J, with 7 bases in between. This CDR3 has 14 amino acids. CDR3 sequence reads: CASSVVPINYGYTF. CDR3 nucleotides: TGTGCCAGCAGCGTAGTCCCCATTAACTATGGCTACACCTTC.

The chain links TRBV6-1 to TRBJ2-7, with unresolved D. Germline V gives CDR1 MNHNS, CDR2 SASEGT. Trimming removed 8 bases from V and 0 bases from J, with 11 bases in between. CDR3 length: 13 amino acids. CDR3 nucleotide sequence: TGTGCCAGCGACGGCCGCCGCTCCTACGAGCAGTACTTC. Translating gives CASDGRRSYEQYF.

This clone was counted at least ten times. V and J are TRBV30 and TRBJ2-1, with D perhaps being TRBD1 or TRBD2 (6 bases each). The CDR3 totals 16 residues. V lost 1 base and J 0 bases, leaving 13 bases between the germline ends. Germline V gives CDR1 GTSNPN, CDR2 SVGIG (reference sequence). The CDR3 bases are TGTGCCTGGAGTGGGGGGGCGGATAGCTCCTACAATGAGCAGTTCTTC. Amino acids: CAWSGGADSSYNEQFF.

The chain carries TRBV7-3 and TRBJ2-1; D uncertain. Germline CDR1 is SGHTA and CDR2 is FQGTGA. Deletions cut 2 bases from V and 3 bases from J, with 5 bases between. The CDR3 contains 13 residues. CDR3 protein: CASSLAFYNEQFF. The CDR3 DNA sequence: TGTGCCAGCAGCTTAGCATTCTACAATGAGCAGTTCTTC.

The chain's CDR3 is CASSQTTAWGHEQFF. CDR3 DNA sequence: TGTGCCAGCAGCCAAACGACGGCGTGGGGCCATGAGCAGTTCTTC. The chain links TRBV7-9 to TRBJ2-1; D is possibly TRBD1 (5 bases). The CDR3 loop spans 15 amino acids. The germline V gene encodes CDR1 SEHNR and CDR2 FQNEAQ (reference sequence). Trimming left V 5 bases short and J 8 bases short, with 19 bases between. Combining the CDR3 with reference TRBV7-9 and TRBJ2-1 gives the whole variable domain DTGVSQNPRHKITKRGQNVTFRCDPISEHNRLYWYRQTLGQGPEFLTYFQNEAQLEKSRLLSDRFSAERPKGSFSTLEIQRTEQGDSAMYLCASSQTTAWGHEQFFGPGTRLTVL.

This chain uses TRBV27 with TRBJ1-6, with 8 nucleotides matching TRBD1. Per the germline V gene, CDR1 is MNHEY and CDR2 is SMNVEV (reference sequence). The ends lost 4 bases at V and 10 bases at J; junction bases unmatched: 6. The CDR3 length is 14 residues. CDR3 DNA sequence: TGTGCCAGCAGTTGGACAGGGTCGGAGTCACCCCTCCACTTT. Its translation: CASSWTGSESPLHF.

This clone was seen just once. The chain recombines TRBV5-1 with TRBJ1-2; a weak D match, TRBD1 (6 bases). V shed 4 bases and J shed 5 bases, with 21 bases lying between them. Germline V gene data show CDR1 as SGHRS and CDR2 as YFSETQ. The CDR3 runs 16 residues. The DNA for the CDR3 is TGCGCCAGCAGCCCCGAAGCGGGACACTTTTTTTATGGCTACACCTTC. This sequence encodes CASSPEAGHFFYGYTF. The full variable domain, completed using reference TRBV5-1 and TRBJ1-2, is KAGVTQTPRYLIKTRGQQVTLSCSPISGHRSVSWYQQTPGQGLQFLFEYFSETQRNKGNFPGRFSGRQFSNSRSEMNVSTLELGDSALYLCASSPEAGHFFYGYTFGSGTRLTVV.

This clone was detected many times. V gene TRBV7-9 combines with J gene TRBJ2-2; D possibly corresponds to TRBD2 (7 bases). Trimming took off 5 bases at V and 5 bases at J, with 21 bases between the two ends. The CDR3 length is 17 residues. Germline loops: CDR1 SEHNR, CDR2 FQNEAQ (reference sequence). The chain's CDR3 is CASSPNLGGLLTGELFF. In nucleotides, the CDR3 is TGTGCCAGCAGCCCTAATCTCGGGGGGCTTTTGACCGGGGAGCTGTTTTTT.

CDR3 sequence reads: CASSQEVLEHAAIGYEQYF. CDR3 nucleotide sequence: TGCGCCAGCAGCCAAGAGGTACTAGAACATGCGGCAATTGGCTACGAGCAGTACTTC. The chain recombines TRBV4-1 with TRBJ2-7, with D perhaps TRBD2 (5 bases). The CDR3 sequence is 19 residues long. V was trimmed by 0 bases and J by 3 bases, leaving 24 bases between them. Germline V gene sequence: CDR1 MGHRA, CDR2 YSYEKL.

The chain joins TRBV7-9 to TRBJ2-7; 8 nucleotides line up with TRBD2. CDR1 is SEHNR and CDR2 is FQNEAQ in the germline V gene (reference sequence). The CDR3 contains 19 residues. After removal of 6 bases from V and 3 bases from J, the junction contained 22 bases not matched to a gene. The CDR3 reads CASRAGGGSAGVSLYEQYF. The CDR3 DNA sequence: TGTGCCAGCAGGGCGGGAGGCGGCTCAGCGGGAGTTTCCCTCTACGAGCAGTACTTC.

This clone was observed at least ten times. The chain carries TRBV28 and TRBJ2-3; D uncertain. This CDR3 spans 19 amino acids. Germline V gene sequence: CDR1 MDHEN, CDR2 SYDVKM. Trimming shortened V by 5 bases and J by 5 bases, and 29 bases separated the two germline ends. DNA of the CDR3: TGTGCCAGCAGTATTTATACCCTCTTGACCAACTCCCCCCGAGATACGCAGTATTTT. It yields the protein CASSIYTLLTNSPRDTQYF.

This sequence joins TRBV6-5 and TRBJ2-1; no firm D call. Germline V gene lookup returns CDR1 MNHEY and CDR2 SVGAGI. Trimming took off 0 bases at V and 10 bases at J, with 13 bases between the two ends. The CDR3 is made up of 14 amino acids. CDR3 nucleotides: TGTGCCAGCAGTTACTCGGCTATCGGCGGCGAGCAGTTCTTC. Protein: CASSYSAIGGEQFF.

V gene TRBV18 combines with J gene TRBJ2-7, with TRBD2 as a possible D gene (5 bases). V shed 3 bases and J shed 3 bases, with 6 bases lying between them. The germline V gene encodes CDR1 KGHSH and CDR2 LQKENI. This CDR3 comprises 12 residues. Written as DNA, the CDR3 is TGTGCCAGCTCACCCGGGAACTACGAGCAGTACTTC. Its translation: CASSPGNYEQYF.

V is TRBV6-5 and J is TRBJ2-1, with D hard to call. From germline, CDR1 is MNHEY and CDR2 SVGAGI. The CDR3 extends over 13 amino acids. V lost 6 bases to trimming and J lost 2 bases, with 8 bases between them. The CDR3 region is CASRTPAYNEQFF. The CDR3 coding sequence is TGTGCCAGCAGAACGCCGGCCTACAATGAGCAGTTCTTC.

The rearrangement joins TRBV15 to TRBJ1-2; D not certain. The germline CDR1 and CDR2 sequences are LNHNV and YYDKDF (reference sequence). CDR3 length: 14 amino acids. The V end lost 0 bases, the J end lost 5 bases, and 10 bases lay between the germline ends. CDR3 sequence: CATSRENSLYGYTF. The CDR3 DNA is TGTGCCACCAGCAGAGAGAACTCCCTTTATGGCTACACCTTC.